A selection of T cell receptor beta chains follows, all from one sample in a study of shared clonotypes between healthy human individuals. The assay was immunoSEQ multiplex PCR, and TCRdb's table has in-frame clones only and misses some. This sample has approximately 2.4 million clones, with nearly 97% found just once. The specimen was naive CD4+ T cells sorted from blood. The receptors derive from a man between 18 and 29 years old in good health. CDR3s include the opening cysteine and the closing phenylalanine or tryptophan. Fields, in order: V gene, D gene, J gene, CDR3 DNA, CDR3 protein. A D gene is named only where the DNA matches it firmly.

V: TRBV5-4; D: TRBD1; J: TRBJ1-3; DNA: TGTGCCAGCAGCTCGGGGGGACAGGGGTCAAACACCATATATTTT; CDR3: CASSSGGQGSNTIYF
V: TRBV5-1; D: TRBD2; J: TRBJ2-2; DNA: TGCGCCAGCAGCTTTTCAGGACTAGTCGCCGGGGAGCTGTTTTTT; CDR3: CASSFSGLVAGELFF
V: TRBV5-1; D: NA; J: TRBJ1-2; DNA: TGCGCCAGCAGCTTGGACAGCGCTAACTATGGCTACACCTTC; CDR3: CASSLDSANYGYTF
V: TRBV4-3; D: TRBD1; J: TRBJ2-1; DNA: TGCGCCAGCGAGCTGGGACAGTTAAATTACAATGAGCAGTTCTTC; CDR3: CASELGQLNYNEQFF
V: TRBV28; D: NA; J: TRBJ2-2; DNA: TGTGCCAGCAATCCGGGTCGGAGCACCGGGGAGCTGTTTTTT; CDR3: CASNPGRSTGELFF
V: TRBV7-9; D: NA; J: TRBJ2-7; DNA: TGTGCCAGCAGCTTGGGGCAGGGTTTAACCTACGAGCAGTACTTC; CDR3: CASSLGQGLTYEQYF
V: TRBV6-1; D: NA; J: TRBJ1-5; DNA: TGTGCCAGCACGGCGGGGGCTTGGAATCAGCCCCAGCATTTT; CDR3: CASTAGAWNQPQHF
V: TRBV4-1; D: TRBD1; J: TRBJ1-6; DNA: TGCGCCAGCAGCCAAGCACTCGAGAGGGGGCTGAATTCACCCCTCCACTTT; CDR3: CASSQALERGLNSPLHF
V: TRBV19; D: NA; J: TRBJ1-1; DNA: TGTGCCAGTAGTATTGTAGGCCCGACATACACTGAAGCTTTCTTT; CDR3: CASSIVGPTYTEAFF
V: TRBV10-3; D: NA; J: TRBJ1-2; DNA: TGTGCCATCAGTGAGGGACCGAGCTATGGCTACACCTTC; CDR3: CAISEGPSYGYTF
V: TRBV18; D: NA; J: TRBJ1-5; DNA: TGTGCCAGCTCAGGAAACAGGGTCTATCAGCCCCAGCATTTT; CDR3: CASSGNRVYQPQHF
V: TRBV27; D: NA; J: TRBJ2-2; DNA: TGTGCCAGCAGTACAAGGGTGAACGGGGAGCTGTTTTTT; CDR3: CASSTRVNGELFF
V: TRBV11-1; D: NA; J: TRBJ1-1; DNA: TGTGCCAGCAGCTTAGCGCGGACAGCTTGGAAGGGCACTGAAGCTTTCTTT; CDR3: CASSLARTAWKGTEAFF
V: TRBV6-6; D: NA; J: TRBJ1-1; DNA: TGTGCCAGCAGCCTATACCCACAGGGTGGTGAAGCTTTCTTT; CDR3: CASSLYPQGGEAFF
V: TRBV20-1; D: NA; J: TRBJ2-7; DNA: TGCAGTGCACCAACTGGGGAGGAGCAGTACTTC; CDR3: CSAPTGEEQYF
V: TRBV5-4; D: NA; J: TRBJ1-1; DNA: TGTGCCAGCAGCTTAGGGCGGAACACTGAAGCTTTCTTT; CDR3: CASSLGRNTEAFF